The next 15 T cell receptor beta chains were all read from a single sample in a study of blood T cells in healthy people across ages. Through a sample-barcoded 5' primer and a J-beta primer mix, a second PCR was run for roughly 7 to 11 cycles. TCRdb processed the 5' RACE reads anew with MiXCR; each CDR3 protein has one entry. The repertoire holds approximately 1,000,000 distinct CDR3 sequences, with 45% as singletons. Sequencing was carried out using blood. These receptors were taken from a woman between 55 and 75 years old in good health.

V usage is TRBV10-3 and J usage is TRBJ2-1, with D unresolved. This CDR3 contains 11 residues. V lost 0 bases and J 10 bases, leaving 4 bases between the germline ends. Germline lookup yields CDR1 ENHRY and CDR2 SYGVKD. This chain's CDR3 is CAISESTEQFF. In DNA, the CDR3 is TGTGCCATCAGTGAGTCAACAGAGCAGTTCTTC.

This clonotype has a handful of counts. The genes are TRBV27 and TRBJ2-4; 9 positions agree with TRBD1. There are 14 residues in the CDR3. Germline CDR1 MNHEY, CDR2 SMNVEV (reference sequence). Trimming took 8 bases from V and 1 from J; bases not matched to a gene: 3. DNA for the CDR3: TGTGCCAGCCGGGACAGGGCCGCCAAAAACATTCAGTACTTC. This sequence encodes CASRDRAAKNIQYF.

At least ten counts were recorded for this clonotype. The chain combines TRBV2 with TRBJ2-7; D is undetermined. The germline V gene encodes CDR1 SNHLY and CDR2 FYNNEI. This CDR3 contains 12 residues. V shed 6 bases and J shed 5 bases, with 11 bases lying between them. For the CDR3, the DNA is TGTGCCAGCAGCCCGACGTCCCACGAGCAGTACTTC. Amino acid sequence: CASSPTSHEQYF.

The V gene is TRBV4-1, the J gene TRBJ2-1; a weak D match, TRBD1 (6 bases). CDR3 size: 15 residues. The V gene lost 4 bases and the J gene lost 4 bases, with 14 bases spanning the gap. Germline V gene lookup returns CDR1 MGHRA and CDR2 YSYEKL. This CDR3 reads CASSPRGGRYNEQFF. In nucleotides, the CDR3 is TGCGCCAGCAGCCCAAGAGGGGGACGGTACAATGAGCAGTTCTTC.

Points on this clonotype: One end of the junction does not line up with germline, which may come from a read error. The gene calls are TRBV20-1 and TRBJ2-1; 8 bases fit TRBD2. Germline V gives CDR1 DFQATT, CDR2 SNEGSKA (reference sequence). This CDR3 has 13 amino acids. The CDR3 spells CSSSGQSINEQFF. CDR3 coding DNA: TGCAGTTCTAGCGGGCAGTCGATCAATGAGCAGTTCTTC.

With respect to this clonotype: It may be a read error: a sequence one base away is much more abundant. The genes are TRBV6-5 and TRBJ2-5, with no clear D. CDR1 is MNHEY and CDR2 is SVGAGI in the germline V gene. CDR3 length: 13 residues. V shed 6 bases and J shed 11 bases, with 19 bases lying between them. The CDR3 is CASRPQLVNEQYF. The CDR3 region has the DNA TGTGCCAGCAGGCCCCAGTTGGTCAATGAGCAGTACTTC.

This chain uses TRBV14 with TRBJ2-5; 7 positions agree with TRBD1. J was trimmed by 11 bases and V by 4 bases; bases with no gene match: 19. Germline CDR1 reads SGHDN; CDR2 reads FVKESK. This CDR3 comprises 16 residues. The CDR3 nucleotides read TGTGCCAGCAGCCTTACGACAGGGACCCCCTACAATGAGCAGTACTTC. Its protein is CASSLTTGTPYNEQYF.

V and J are TRBV5-6 and TRBJ2-3; 11 bases fit TRBD2. V lost 4 bases to trimming and J lost 8 bases; unmatched junction nucleotides: 12. This CDR3 region has 16 residues. Per germline, CDR1 SGHDT and CDR2 YYEEEE. The CDR3 loop is CASSLPGLAARGTQYF. The CDR3, as DNA: TGTGCCAGCAGCCTGCCGGGACTAGCGGCCCGGGGTACGCAGTATTTT.

The chain carries TRBV27 and TRBJ2-1, with 11 nucleotides matching TRBD1. The CDR3 is 16 residues long. Trimming removed 1 base from V and 4 bases from J; junction bases left unmatched: 3. Germline V gene lookup returns CDR1 MNHEY and CDR2 SMNVEV (reference sequence). Here the CDR3 DNA reads TGTGCCAGCAGTTTATTGGGACAGGGGGAATACAATGAGCAGTTCTTC. It yields the protein CASSLLGQGEYNEQFF.

The chain joins TRBV20-1 to TRBJ2-5; 7 bases map to TRBD2. The length of the CDR3 is 15 residues. Trimming took 5 bases from V and 11 from J; bases not matched to a gene: 20. Germline values: CDR1 DFQATT, CDR2 SNEGSKA (reference sequence). This chain's CDR3 is CSAAPSGEGAYEQYF. The CDR3 coding sequence is TGCAGTGCTGCACCTAGCGGAGAAGGGGCCTATGAGCAGTACTTC.

V usage is TRBV5-1 and J usage is TRBJ2-7, with 9 bases aligning to TRBD2. The CDR3 runs to 16 residues. Trimming cost V 0 bases and J 3 bases; bases outside gene matches: 7. The germline CDR1 and CDR2 sequences are SGHRS and YFSETQ. The CDR3 protein is CASSLESGTSSYEQYF. The CDR3 nucleotides are TGCGCCAGCAGCTTGGAGTCCGGGACTAGCAGCTACGAGCAGTACTTC.

This rearrangement joins TRBV20-1 to TRBJ2-3, with TRBD2 identical over 7 bases. CDR3 length: 14 residues. The germline V gene encodes CDR1 DFQATT and CDR2 SNEGSKA (reference sequence). J gave up 3 bases and V 2 bases, and 5 bases lay outside the gene matches. The CDR3 loop reads CSARPLAVTDTQYF. CDR3 coding DNA: TGCAGTGCTAGACCCCTAGCGGTGACAGATACGCAGTATTTT.

The chain uses TRBV20-1 and TRBJ2-3, with D unclear. The germline V gene has CDR1 DFQATT and CDR2 SNEGSKA (reference sequence). The CDR3 covers 12 residues. Deletions cut 6 bases from V and 2 bases from J, with 9 bases between. The CDR3 spells CSAKPTTDTQYF. In nucleotides, the CDR3 is TGCAGTGCCAAGCCTACCACAGATACGCAGTATTTT.

The CDR3 DNA sequence: TGTGCCAGCAGTGAGTTAGCTAGCGGGACCCTCTCCTACGAGCAGTACTTC. Translating gives CASSELASGTLSYEQYF. The V call is TRBV6-1, the J call TRBJ2-7; 9 bases are a match to TRBD2. V lost 3 bases to trimming and J lost 0 bases; unmatched junction nucleotides: 9. This CDR3 is built from 17 residues. Germline CDR1 and CDR2: MNHNS and SASEGT.

This clonotype has a handful of counts. The chain carries TRBV20-1 and TRBJ2-1; 8 nucleotides line up with TRBD2. Germline loops: CDR1 DFQATT, CDR2 SNEGSKA (reference sequence). J gave up 9 bases and V 6 bases, and 16 bases lay outside the gene matches. The CDR3 sequence is 15 residues long. CDR3 protein: CSAATVSSGFSEQFF. The CDR3 DNA is TGCAGTGCCGCGACGGTATCTAGCGGGTTTTCTGAGCAGTTCTTC.